Below are 5 T cell receptor beta chains sequenced from a single sample in a study of T-cell memory formation after mild COVID-19. TCRdb redid the calling of the 5' RACE reads with MiXCR, one entry per CDR3 protein. The sample has 410,000 or so distinct CDR3 sequences, 23% seen once. What was sequenced was PBMCs or a T cell subset sorted from them (not recorded which). Receptors were obtained from an adult woman who had mild COVID-19 (a few samples of this study predate the infection). Cell type and time point are not known.

This sequence joins TRBV18 and TRBJ1-5; TRBD1 agrees at 7 bases. The CDR3 contains 15 residues. Unmatched junction bases numbered 2, after V lost 3 bases and J lost 0 bases. Germline V gene sequence: CDR1 KGHSH, CDR2 LQKENI. CDR3 region: CASSPTGHSNQPQHF. In DNA form, the CDR3 reads TGTGCCAGCTCACCGACAGGGCATAGCAATCAGCCCCAGCATTTT. The entire variable domain, with the rest obtained from reference TRBV18 and TRBJ1-5, is as follows: NAGVMQNPRHLVRRRGQEARLRCSPMKGHSHVYWYRQLPEEGLKFMVYLQKENIIDESGMPKERFSAEFPKEGPSILRIQQVVRGDSAAYFCASSPTGHSNQPQHFGDGTRLSIL.

This clonotype was detected only a few times. The gene calls are TRBV4-3 and TRBJ2-7; D possibly corresponds to TRBD2 (6 bases). V was shortened by 0 bases and J by 3 bases, with 15 bases between the two germline ends. The V gene's germline CDR1 is LGHNA and CDR2 YSLEER. The CDR3 is 16 residues long. CDR3: CASSQDSSGALYEQYF. CDR3 nucleotide sequence: TGCGCCAGCAGCCAAGATTCGTCGGGAGCCCTCTACGAGCAGTACTTC.

This clonotype came up many times. V usage is TRBV5-1 and J usage is TRBJ2-7, with TRBD2 as a possible D gene (6 bases). CDR1 and CDR2 from the germline V gene are SGHRS and YFSETQ. Trimming stripped 4 bases from V and 2 bases from J, with 7 bases between. CDR3 length: 12 amino acids. The DNA for the CDR3 is TGCGCCAGCAGCCGGGAGCCCTACGAGCAGTACTTC. Its translation: CASSREPYEQYF.

The chain is built from TRBV18 and TRBJ1-1; D possibly corresponds to TRBD1 (6 bases). The ends were cut back, 8 bases at V and 7 bases at J, with 20 bases in the middle. This CDR3 is 14 amino acids long. CDR1 and CDR2 from the germline V gene are KGHSH and LQKENI. The CDR3 DNA sequence: TGTGCCAGCGGGAAACTCGGGACAAGTAATGAAGCTTTCTTT. Translating it yields CASGKLGTSNEAFF. Complete variable domain (other parts from reference TRBV18 and TRBJ1-1): NAGVMQNPRHLVRRRGQEARLRCSPMKGHSHVYWYRQLPEEGLKFMVYLQKENIIDESGMPKERFSAEFPKEGPSILRIQQVVRGDSAAYFCASGKLGTSNEAFFGQGTRLTVV.

V is TRBV7-9 and J is TRBJ2-6; 7 bases are a match to TRBD1. Per germline, CDR1 SEHNR and CDR2 FQNEAQ (reference sequence). V lost 5 bases, J lost 0 bases, and 10 bases stayed unmatched. There are 18 residues in the CDR3. The CDR3 sequence: CASSRIDRAYSGANVLTF. DNA for the CDR3: TGTGCCAGCAGCCGAATTGACAGGGCATACTCTGGGGCCAACGTCCTGACTTTC.